This TCR beta chain was profiled in a study of CD4 T cells in lung cancer. Study as a whole: Donors, mostly former smokers, were 60 to 69 at blood donation. Before blood donation, patients had received platinum chemotherapy among other treatments.

V lost 1 base and J 2 bases, leaving 11 bases between the germline ends. Germline lookup yields CDR1 KGHSH and CDR2 LQKENI. CDR3 length: 15 amino acids. Assay: immunoSEQ multiplex PCR; the TCRdb copy retains only in-frame clones and omits some. This table holds 250 to 350 clones, around nine tenths found once. With regard to this clone: Its specificity is not known.

Whole-study results and caveats: The IFNgamma sort also captured nonspecific producers, with unknown purity.

PBMCs stimulated 10 to 15 days with mutant 27-mer peptides plus IL21, IL7, IL15, IL2. After restimulation with peptide-pulsed B cells, live T cells secreting IFNgamma were sorted. Sorted cells were expanded at limiting dilution, approximately 3 or 10 per well, for 14 to 20 days. The chain is built from TRBV18 and TRBJ2-5, with a possible D match to TRBD2 (6 bases). The material sequenced was a CD4+ T cell line or clone grown in culture. The source is a woman aged 60-70 years with non-small cell lung cancer. Some clones in this sample may be carry-over from other donors' samples. Here the CDR3 reads CASSPRLGHQETQYF. DNA for the CDR3: TGTGCCAGCTCACCACGACTAGGACATCAAGAGACCCAGTACTTC.